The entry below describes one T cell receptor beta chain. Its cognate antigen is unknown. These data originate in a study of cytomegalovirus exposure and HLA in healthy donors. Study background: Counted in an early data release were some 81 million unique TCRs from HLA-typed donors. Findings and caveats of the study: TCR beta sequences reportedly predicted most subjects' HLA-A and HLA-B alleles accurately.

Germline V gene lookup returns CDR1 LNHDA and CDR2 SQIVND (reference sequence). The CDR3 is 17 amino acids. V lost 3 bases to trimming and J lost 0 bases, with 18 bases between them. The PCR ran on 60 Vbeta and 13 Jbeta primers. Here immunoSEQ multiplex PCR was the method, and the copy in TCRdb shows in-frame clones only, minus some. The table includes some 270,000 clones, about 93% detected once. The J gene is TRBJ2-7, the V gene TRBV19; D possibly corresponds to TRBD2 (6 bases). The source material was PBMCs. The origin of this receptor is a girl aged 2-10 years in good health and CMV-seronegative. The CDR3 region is CASSIGTWGLSSYEQYF. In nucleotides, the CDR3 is TGTGCCAGTAGTATTGGGACGTGGGGACTCAGCTCCTACGAGCAGTACTTC.